One and the same sample provided the 2 T cell receptor beta chains below, sequenced in a study of blood T cell repertoires in COVID-19. Sequenced by immunoSEQ multiplex PCR; TCRdb stores in-frame clones only, minus some. This table holds 440,000 or so clones, around nine tenths found once. Specimen: peripheral blood. These receptors were obtained from a woman in her thirties or forties with COVID-19, enrolled during active disease.

The chain recombines TRBV3-1 (or the pseudogene TRBV3-2) with TRBJ2-3; D unresolved. The V end lost 3 bases, the J end lost 0 bases, and 7 bases lay between the germline ends. The CDR3 runs 14 residues. Germline V gene sequence: CDR1 LGHDT, CDR2 YNNKEL (reference sequence). CDR3 in amino acids: CASSQQVSTDTQYF. DNA for the CDR3: TGTGCCAGCAGCCAGCAGGTTAGCACAGATACGCAGTATTTT.

The V and J genes are TRBV9 and TRBJ2-7; 7 nucleotides agree with TRBD1. The CDR3 loop spans 18 amino acids. CDR1 and CDR2 from the germline V gene are SGDLS and YYNGEE. V was pared by 1 base and J by 4 bases, with 17 bases of the junction left unmatched. CDR3 nucleotide sequence: TGTGCCAGCAGCGTACTACCGGTCTCAGGGGGTATCGCATACGAGCAGTACTTC. Translated: CASSVLPVSGGIAYEQYF.